A selection of T cell receptor beta chains follows, all from one sample in a study of beta chain features in type 1 diabetes. Profiled with immunoSEQ multiplex PCR; TCRdb holds only in-frame clones, not every one. The table lists 350,000 to 400,000 clones, over 13% of them singletons. Material for sequencing was naive CD4+ T cells from blood. Receptor source: a woman in her late teens or twenties in good health. The CDR3 runs from the conserved cysteine through the conserved F or W.

cdr3_length: 12; j_call: TRBJ2-3; v_call: TRBV29-1; cdr3_aa: CSVEHGSDTQYF
cdr3_length: 14; j_call: TRBJ1-2; v_call: TRBV11-1; cdr3_aa: CASSERGQGNGYTF
cdr3_length: 14; j_call: TRBJ2-3; v_call: TRBV11-2; cdr3_aa: CASSLGRSTDTQYF
cdr3_length: 14; j_call: TRBJ2-7; v_call: TRBV29-1; cdr3_aa: CSVEPGQGVHEQYF
cdr3_length: 13; j_call: TRBJ1-5; v_call: TRBV29-1; cdr3_aa: CSVIGGSNQPQHF
cdr3_length: 15; j_call: TRBJ1-1; v_call: TRBV5-4; cdr3_aa: CASSRAGTRNTEAFF
cdr3_length: 16; j_call: TRBJ2-3; v_call: TRBV5-1; cdr3_aa: CASSLAVLAGTDTQYF
cdr3_length: 10; j_call: TRBJ2-6; v_call: TRBV21-1; cdr3_aa: CASLGRQLAF
cdr3_length: 14; j_call: TRBJ1-1; v_call: TRBV5-1; cdr3_aa: CASSLGQENTEAFF
cdr3_length: 15; j_call: TRBJ2-2; v_call: TRBV28; cdr3_aa: CASRNLGVNTGELFF
cdr3_length: 13; j_call: TRBJ2-3; v_call: TRBV30; cdr3_aa: CAWDRGFTDTQYF